This T cell receptor (beta chain) was captured in a study of T cell responses to AZD1222 COVID-19 vaccine. General study findings and limits: It was only a handful of AZD1222 recipients who were seropositive at baseline. Donors, mostly white British, included more females; clonal diversity was possibly underestimated. Sampling captured repertoires only after the peak T cell response.

The germline V gene has CDR1 MNHEY and CDR2 SVGAGI. Trimming shortened V by 9 bases and J by 2 bases, and 14 bases separated the two germline ends. This CDR3 comprises 13 residues. This clone was detected only a few times. The antigen is undetermined. This table comes from immunoSEQ multiplex PCR, and its TCRdb copy is limited to in-frame clones, with some not included. The table has roughly 60,000 clones, about three quarters seen once. Sequenced here: peripheral blood, sampled 28 days after the second AZD1222 dose. The receptor was derived from an adult who received the AZD1222 COVID-19 vaccine. This rearrangement joins TRBV6-5 to TRBJ2-7; D is unclear. The CDR3 is CASRAPLTYEQYF. CDR3 nucleotide sequence: TGTGCCAGTAGGGCCCCACTTACCTACGAGCAGTACTTC.